One and the same sample provided the 10 T cell receptor beta chains below, sequenced in a study of regulatory T cells in long-lasting Graves disease. The authors built TCR beta libraries using iRepertoire HTBI primers and Arm-PCR of CDR3 regions. MiXCR was run by TCRdb on the multiplex PCR reads, yielding one entry per CDR3 protein. This table has about 440,000 distinct CDR3 sequences, under 15% appearing once. Described time point: newly diagnosed GD, antithyroid drugs for less than 3 months. The authors made the TCR library using RNA they extracted from PBMCs. These data were also reused for a study on T cells in Graves' hyperthyroidism and ophthalmopathy.

The sample here was peripheral blood mononuclear cells (PBMCs), taken at new diagnosis, from a patient treated with antithyroid drugs. The receptors stem from a young woman with Graves disease.

This chain uses TRBV12-3 or TRBV12-4 with TRBJ1-2; possible D gene TRBD1, 6 bases. Deletions cut 5 bases from V and 8 bases from J, with 15 bases between. The CDR3 runs to 13 residues. CDR3 loop: CASSVTGFGGYTF. CDR3 coding DNA: TGTGCCAGCAGTGTCACAGGGTTCGGGGGCTACACCTTC.

This clonotype was seen a few times. The V and J genes are TRBV5-5 and TRBJ2-3; D assignment may be TRBD1 or TRBD2 (6 bases each). CDR1 is SGHKS, CDR2 YYEKEE, per germline (reference sequence). The CDR3 is 17 residues long. With 3 bases removed from V and 2 bases from J, the gap between germline ends came to 19 bases. The CDR3 region has the DNA TGTGCCAGCAGCTCGGGGGTGTTCCAGGGGCCCACAGATACGCAGTATTTT. Residues: CASSSGVFQGPTDTQYF.

This clonotype was found many times. J is TRBJ2-7 and V is TRBV5-1, with D possibly being TRBD1 (6 bases). V was pared by 2 bases and J by 0 bases, with 18 bases between. CDR3 size: 17 residues. Germline CDR1 SGHRS, CDR2 YFSETQ. This chain's CDR3 is CASSLLAGALSSYEQYF. CDR3 DNA sequence: TGCGCCAGCAGCTTATTGGCAGGGGCCCTATCCTCCTACGAGCAGTACTTC.

The chain employs TRBV28 and TRBJ2-7; TRBD2 agrees at 7 bases. Trimming at V came to 1 base and at J to 7 bases, leaving 16 bases not matched to a gene. The CDR3 spans 17 residues. The germline CDR1 and CDR2 sequences are MDHEN and SYDVKM. The CDR3 sequence is CASSLSTSFPSYNEQYF. DNA for the CDR3: TGTGCCAGCAGTTTATCGACTAGCTTCCCCTCATACAATGAGCAGTACTTC.

This clonotype was observed at least ten times. The V and J genes are TRBV20-1 and TRBJ2-7, with D possibly being TRBD1 (5 bases). Per the germline V gene, CDR1 is DFQATT and CDR2 is SNEGSKA (reference sequence). This CDR3 comprises 12 residues. Trimming took off 0 bases at V and 3 bases at J, with 6 bases between the two ends. The CDR3 is CSARDRDYEQYF. The CDR3 DNA reads TGCAGTGCTAGAGACAGGGACTACGAGCAGTACTTC.

This clonotype was seen many times. V is TRBV24-1 and J is TRBJ1-1; D call uncertain. The CDR3 consists of 12 residues. The germline V gene encodes CDR1 KGHDR and CDR2 SFDVKD. V lost 0 bases and J 8 bases, leaving 6 bases between the germline ends. The CDR3 here is CATSDLKGEAFF. In DNA, the CDR3 is TGTGCCACCAGTGATTTGAAAGGGGAAGCTTTCTTT.

This clonotype was seen ten or more times. The CDR3 nucleotides read TGCAGTGCTAGCCCGGGGGGCTCCTACAATGAGCAGTTCTTC. Protein product: CSASPGGSYNEQFF. This chain connects TRBV20-1 to TRBJ2-1; 7 nucleotides agree with TRBD2. With 3 bases clipped from V and 0 bases from J, the junction kept 2 bases outside the gene matches. The CDR3 covers 14 residues. Germline-derived CDR1 and CDR2 are DFQATT and SNEGSKA (reference sequence).

J is TRBJ2-7 and V is TRBV10-2, with no clear D. The germline CDR1 and CDR2 sequences are WSHSY and SAAADI. Trimming took 6 bases from V and 0 from J, leaving 18 bases between them. This CDR3 has 16 amino acids. CDR3 coding DNA: TGCGCCAGCAGATTGTCCTCGGGTGGGCCCTCCTACGAGCAGTACTTC. Its translation is CASRLSSGGPSYEQYF.

This clonotype showed up many times. The chain uses TRBV5-1 and TRBJ2-1; 11 bases match TRBD2. The CDR3 is made up of 17 amino acids. V shed 2 bases and J 5 bases; nucleotides not matched to a gene: 9. CDR1 SGHRS and CDR2 YFSETQ come from the germline V gene. In DNA, the CDR3 is TGCGCCAGCAGCTTTGGACTAGCGGGCCTGCCAGACAATGAGCAGTTCTTC. Translating it yields CASSFGLAGLPDNEQFF.

Ten or more counts support this clonotype. This rearrangement joins TRBV5-1 to TRBJ2-1, with TRBD1 matching 7 bases. Germline V CDR1 and CDR2: SGHRS, YFSETQ. The V and J ends lost 0 bases and 5 bases, in that order; junction bases with no gene match: 8. The CDR3 covers 16 residues. CDR3 protein: CASSLASRTGDNEQFF. The CDR3 DNA follows: TGCGCCAGCAGCTTGGCCTCTCGGACAGGTGACAATGAGCAGTTCTTC.